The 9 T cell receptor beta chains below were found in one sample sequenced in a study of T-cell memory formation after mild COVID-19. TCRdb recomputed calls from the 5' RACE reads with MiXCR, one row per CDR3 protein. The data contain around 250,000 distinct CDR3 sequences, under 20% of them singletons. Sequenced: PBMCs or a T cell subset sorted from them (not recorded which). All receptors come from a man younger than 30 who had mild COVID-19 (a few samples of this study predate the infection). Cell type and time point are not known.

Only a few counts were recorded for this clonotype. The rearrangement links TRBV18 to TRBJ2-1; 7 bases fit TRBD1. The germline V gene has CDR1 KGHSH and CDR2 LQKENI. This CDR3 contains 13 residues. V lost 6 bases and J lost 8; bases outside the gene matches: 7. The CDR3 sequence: CASSTGVFDEQFF. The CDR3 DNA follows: TGTGCCAGCTCCACAGGGGTGTTTGATGAGCAGTTCTTC.

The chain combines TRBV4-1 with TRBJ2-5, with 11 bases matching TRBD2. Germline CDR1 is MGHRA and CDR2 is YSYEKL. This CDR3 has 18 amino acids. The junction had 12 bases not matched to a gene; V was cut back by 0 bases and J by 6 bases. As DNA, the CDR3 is TGCGCCAGCAGCCAAGACCGTCTAGCGGGGGGCCGGTTCCAGACCCAGTACTTC. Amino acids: CASSQDRLAGGRFQTQYF.

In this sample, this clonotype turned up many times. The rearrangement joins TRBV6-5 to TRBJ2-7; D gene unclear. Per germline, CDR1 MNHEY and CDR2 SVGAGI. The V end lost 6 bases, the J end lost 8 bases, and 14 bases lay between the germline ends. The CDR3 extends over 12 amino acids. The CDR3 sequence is CASSPGPRKQYF. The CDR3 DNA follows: TGTGCCAGCAGCCCTGGACCAAGGAAGCAGTACTTC.

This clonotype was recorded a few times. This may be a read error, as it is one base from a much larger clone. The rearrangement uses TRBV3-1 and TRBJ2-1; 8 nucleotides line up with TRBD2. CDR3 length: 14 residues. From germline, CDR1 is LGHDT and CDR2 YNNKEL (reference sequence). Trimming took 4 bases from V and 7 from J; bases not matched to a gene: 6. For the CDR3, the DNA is TGTGCCAGCAGCCTGCGGGGGGCCGGGAATGAGCAGTTCTTC. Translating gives CASSLRGAGNEQFF.

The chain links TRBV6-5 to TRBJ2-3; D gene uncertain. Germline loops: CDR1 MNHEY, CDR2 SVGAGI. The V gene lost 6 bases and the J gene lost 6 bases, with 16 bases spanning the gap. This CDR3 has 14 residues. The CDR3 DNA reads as TGTGCCAGCAGCCGTGGATCGCCCGGGGATACGCAGTATTTT. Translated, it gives CASSRGSPGDTQYF.

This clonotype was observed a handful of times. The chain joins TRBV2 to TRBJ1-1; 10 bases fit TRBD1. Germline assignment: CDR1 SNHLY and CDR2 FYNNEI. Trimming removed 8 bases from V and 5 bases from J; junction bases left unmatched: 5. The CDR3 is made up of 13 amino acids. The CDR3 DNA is TGTGCCAGCGGTCTGGGACAGGGGACTGAAGCTTTCTTT. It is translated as CASGLGQGTEAFF.

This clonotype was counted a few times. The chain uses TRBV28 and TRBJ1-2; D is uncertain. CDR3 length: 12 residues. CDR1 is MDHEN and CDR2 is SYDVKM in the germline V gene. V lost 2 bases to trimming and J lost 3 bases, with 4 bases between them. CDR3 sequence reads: CASSLSHYGYTF. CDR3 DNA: TGTGCCAGCAGTTTAAGCCACTATGGCTACACCTTC.

The CDR3 DNA reads TGTGCCAGCAGTTACCCAGGAGGAAGGGCTGAAGCTTTCTTT. Its protein product is CASSYPGGRAEAFF. This chain connects TRBV6-5 to TRBJ1-1; D not resolved. The ends were cut back, 2 bases at V and 6 bases at J, with 13 bases in the middle. The CDR3 is 14 amino acids. Germline V CDR1 and CDR2: MNHEY, SVGAGI.

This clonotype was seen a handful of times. Here the CDR3 reads CASSFDPGYYGYTF. Written as DNA, the CDR3 is TGTGCCAGCAGCTTCGATCCAGGGTACTATGGCTACACCTTC. This chain connects TRBV5-4 to TRBJ1-2; possible D gene TRBD1, 5 bases. CDR3 length: 14 residues. Germline V gene sequence: CDR1 SGHNT, CDR2 YYREEE (reference sequence). Deletions cut 2 bases from V and 3 bases from J, with 11 bases between.